A selection of T cell receptor beta chains follows, all from one sample in a study of shared clonotypes between healthy human individuals. This table comes from immunoSEQ multiplex PCR, and its TCRdb copy is limited to in-frame clones, with some not included. The sample has about 2.1 million clones, around 93% seen once. Sequenced sample: naive CD8+ T cells from PBMCs. These receptors were taken from a man aged 18-30 years in good health. Some clones in this sample may be carry-over from other donors' samples. Each CDR3 is given with its conserved first and last residue. D genes are given only for firm matches. Where a row states a size, it is once, few, many or the class of an expanded clone; other rows omit it.

TRBV5-8,.,TRBJ2-1,.,CASSLLLGLGDEQFF,TGTGCCAGCAGCTTGCTCCTGGGGCTTGGTGATGAGCAGTTCTTC
TRBV27,.,TRBJ2-5,.,CARPRGKETQYF,TGTGCCAGACCTCGAGGGAAAGAGACCCAGTACTTC
TRBV10-2,few,TRBJ2-7,TRBD2,CASGERDSYEQYF,TGCGCCAGCGGAGAGCGGGACTCCTACGAGCAGTACTTC
TRBV9,.,TRBJ2-2,.,CASSVDGGVDTGELFF,TGTGCCAGCAGCGTAGATGGAGGAGTTGACACCGGGGAGCTGTTTTTT
TRBV25-1,.,TRBJ1-1,.,CASRENTEAFF,TGTGCCAGCAGAGAGAACACTGAAGCTTTCTTT
TRBV18,.,TRBJ1-2,.,CASRDGSNYGYTF,TGTGCCAGCAGGGACGGGTCCAACTATGGCTACACCTTC
TRBV7-8,.,TRBJ1-2,TRBD1,CASSLDSAGGGGYTF,TGTGCCAGCAGCTTAGATTCGGCAGGGGGAGGTGGCTACACCTTC
TRBV5-1,.,TRBJ2-5,.,CASSLGLRDETQYF,TGCGCCAGCAGTTTAGGGCTACGGGATGAGACCCAGTACTTC
TRBV5-4,.,TRBJ2-1,.,CASSLGIDEQFF,TGTGCCAGCAGCTTGGGGATAGATGAGCAGTTCTTC
TRBV18,.,TRBJ2-7,TRBD2,CASSPPGLAGSYEQYF,TGTGCCAGCTCACCCCCTGGACTAGCGGGGTCCTACGAGCAGTACTTC
TRBV7-2,once,TRBJ2-7,.,CASSSPIGYEQYF,TGTGCCAGCAGCTCACCCATAGGGTACGAGCAGTACTTC
TRBV29-1,.,TRBJ2-5,TRBD1,CSPRGPETQYF,TGCAGCCCCAGGGGGCCAGAGACCCAGTACTTC
TRBV5-8,.,TRBJ1-2,.,CASSLGEGANYGYTF,TGTGCCAGCAGCTTAGGGGAGGGGGCTAACTATGGCTACACCTTC
TRBV19,.,TRBJ1-3,.,CASSKALPEGNTIYF,TGTGCCAGTAGTAAAGCCTTACCGGAGGGAAACACCATATATTTT
TRBV6-6,.,TRBJ1-2,.,CASSYALGVMYGYTF,TGTGCCAGCAGTTACGCCCTGGGTGTAATGTACGGCTACACCTTC
TRBV30,.,TRBJ2-7,TRBD2,CAWTERDLGSYEQYF,TGTGCCTGGACGGAGCGGGACTTAGGCTCCTACGAGCAGTACTTC
TRBV27,.,TRBJ2-2,TRBD2,CASSPYPLAGGVRNTGELFF,TGTGCCAGCAGTCCATACCCACTAGCGGGAGGGGTACGGAACACCGGGGAGCTGTTTTTT
TRBV4-1,.,TRBJ1-4,.,CASSHLSGRDEKLFF,TGCGCCAGCAGCCACCTTTCGGGCCGGGATGAAAAACTGTTTTTT
TRBV28,.,TRBJ1-2,.,CASSPGRGSTTGYTF,TGTGCCAGCAGTCCGGGCAGGGGCTCTACGACGGGCTACACCTTC
TRBV9,.,TRBJ2-7,.,CASSPEQEPGEQYF,TGTGCCAGCAGCCCCGAGCAGGAGCCCGGCGAGCAGTACTTC
TRBV9,once,TRBJ1-3,.,CASSVDRQSAGNTIYF,TGTGCCAGCAGCGTCGACAGACAGTCCGCCGGAAACACCATATATTTT
TRBV7-8,once,TRBJ2-7,.,CASSLLDGGVGVGGYEQYF,TGTGCCAGCAGCTTACTGGACGGTGGGGTTGGGGTGGGAGGCTACGAGCAGTACTTC
TRBV10-3,.,TRBJ2-7,TRBD1,CAITETGAEKKQYF,TGTGCCATCACGGAGACAGGGGCGGAAAAAAAGCAGTACTTC
TRBV9,.,TRBJ2-7,TRBD2,CASSVGGLAGYEQYF,TGTGCCAGCAGCGTAGGTGGGCTAGCGGGCTACGAGCAGTACTTC
TRBV28,.,TRBJ2-5,.,CASSISSWTVSFQETQYF,TGTGCCAGCAGCATATCTTCCTGGACAGTCTCATTCCAAGAGACCCAGTACTTC
TRBV9,.,TRBJ2-1,TRBD2,CASSARWGGTYNEQFF,TGTGCCAGCAGCGCTAGGTGGGGAGGGACCTACAATGAGCAGTTCTTC
TRBV11-2,.,TRBJ1-2,.,CASSPSTENYGYTF,TGTGCCAGCAGCCCGTCGACGGAGAACTATGGCTACACCTTC
TRBV27,.,TRBJ1-5,.,CASSPGTRGGQPQHF,TGTGCCAGCAGTCCTGGCACAAGGGGTGGCCAGCCCCAGCATTTT
TRBV6-5,.,TRBJ2-3,TRBD1,CASSRDRGITDTQYF,TGTGCCAGCAGCAGGGACAGGGGGATCACAGATACGCAGTATTTT
TRBV6-5,.,TRBJ2-4,.,CASSYSIGNIQYF,TGTGCCAGCAGTTACTCGATAGGAAACATTCAGTACTTC
TRBV5-6,.,TRBJ2-7,.,CASSLSLYEQYF,TGTGCCAGCAGCTTAAGTCTCTACGAGCAGTACTTC
TRBV6-6,.,TRBJ1-1,.,CASSYSEGIRTEAFF,TGTGCCAGCAGTTACTCGGAGGGGATCAGGACTGAAGCTTTCTTT
TRBV28,.,TRBJ2-5,.,CASSLTTPRETQYF,TGTGCCAGCAGTTTAACCACCCCTCGAGAGACCCAGTACTTC
TRBV7-9,.,TRBJ2-1,.,CASPGRDLYNEQFF,TGTGCCAGCCCGGGGCGGGACTTATACAATGAGCAGTTCTTC
TRBV27,.,TRBJ2-1,.,CASSVGPVGAHYNEQFF,TGTGCCAGCAGTGTTGGGCCAGTCGGGGCCCACTACAATGAGCAGTTCTTC
TRBV27,.,TRBJ1-5,.,CASSLRGGSNQPQHF,TGTGCCAGCAGTTTGCGGGGCGGTAGCAATCAGCCCCAGCATTTT
TRBV27,.,TRBJ2-2,.,CASSPLPTLLVTGELFF,TGTGCCAGCAGTCCTCTCCCAACCTTATTGGTCACCGGGGAGCTGTTTTTT
TRBV5-1,.,TRBJ1-2,.,CASSPTQGEIYGYTF,TGCGCCAGCAGCCCAACCCAGGGAGAAATCTATGGCTACACCTTC
TRBV27,.,TRBJ2-7,.,CASSNAPRYEQYF,TGTGCCAGCAGTAATGCGCCCCGCTACGAGCAGTACTTC
TRBV6-5,.,TRBJ2-3,.,CASSYALKGTQYF,TGTGCCAGCAGTTACGCGCTGAAAGGGACGCAGTATTTT